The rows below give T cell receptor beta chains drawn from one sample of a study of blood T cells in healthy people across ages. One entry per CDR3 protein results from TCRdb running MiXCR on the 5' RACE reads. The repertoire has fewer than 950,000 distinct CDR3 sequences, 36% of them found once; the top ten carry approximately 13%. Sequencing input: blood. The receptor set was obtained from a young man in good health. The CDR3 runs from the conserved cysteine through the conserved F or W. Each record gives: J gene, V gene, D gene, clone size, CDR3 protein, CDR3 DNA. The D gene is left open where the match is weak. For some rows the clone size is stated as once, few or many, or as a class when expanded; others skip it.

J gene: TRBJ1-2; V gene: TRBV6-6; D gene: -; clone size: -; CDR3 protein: CASSYTEGSFEGYTF; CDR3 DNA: TGTGCCAGCAGTTACACGGAAGGGAGCTTTGAGGGCTACACCTTC
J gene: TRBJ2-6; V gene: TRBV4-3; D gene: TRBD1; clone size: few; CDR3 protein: CASSQVTGNGANVLTF; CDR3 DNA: TGCGCCAGCAGCCAAGTGACAGGGAATGGGGCCAACGTCCTGACTTTC
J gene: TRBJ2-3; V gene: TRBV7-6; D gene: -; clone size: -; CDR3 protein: CASSSLQGVDTQYF; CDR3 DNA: TGTGCCAGCAGCTCCCTCCAGGGTGTAGATACGCAGTATTTT
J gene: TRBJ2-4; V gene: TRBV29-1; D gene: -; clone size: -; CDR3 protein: CSVAPLNMGKNIQYF; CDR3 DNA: TGCAGCGTTGCACCCCTAAACATGGGCAAAAACATTCAGTACTTC
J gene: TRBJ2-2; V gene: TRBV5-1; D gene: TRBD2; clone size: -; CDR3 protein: CASSLGASGGQNTGELFF; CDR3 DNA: TGCGCCAGCAGCTTGGGAGCTAGCGGGGGCCAGAACACCGGGGAGCTGTTTTTT
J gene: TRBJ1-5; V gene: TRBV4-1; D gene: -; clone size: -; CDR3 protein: CASSPERGGDSNQPQHF; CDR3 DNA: TGCGCCAGCAGCCCGGAGAGGGGGGGAGATAGCAATCAGCCCCAGCATTTT
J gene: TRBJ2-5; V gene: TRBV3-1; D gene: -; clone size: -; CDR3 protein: CASSQDLAAGEQYF; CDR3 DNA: TGTGCCAGCAGCCAAGATCTAGCGGCAGGGGAGCAGTACTTC
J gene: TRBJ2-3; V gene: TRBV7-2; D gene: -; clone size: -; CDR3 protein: CACSPRSVSFTDTQYF; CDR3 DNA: TGTGCCTGCAGCCCCCGGTCCGTATCTTTCACAGATACGCAGTATTTT
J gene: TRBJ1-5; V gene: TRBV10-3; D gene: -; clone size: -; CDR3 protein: CAIGGGQPQHF; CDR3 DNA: TGTGCCATAGGAGGGGGTCAGCCCCAGCATTTT
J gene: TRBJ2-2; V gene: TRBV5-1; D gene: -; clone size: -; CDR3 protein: CASSLEQGYTGELFF; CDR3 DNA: TGCGCCAGCAGCTTGGAACAGGGTTACACCGGGGAGCTGTTTTTT
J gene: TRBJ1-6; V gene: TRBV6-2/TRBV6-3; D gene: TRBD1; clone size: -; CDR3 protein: CASSLRGQANSPLHF; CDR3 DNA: TGTGCCAGCAGTTTGCGAGGACAGGCTAATTCACCCCTCCACTTT
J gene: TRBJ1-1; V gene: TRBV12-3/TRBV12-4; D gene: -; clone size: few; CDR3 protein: CASNMKGFKGTEAFF; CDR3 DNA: TGTGCCAGCAATATGAAGGGGTTTAAAGGCACTGAAGCTTTCTTT
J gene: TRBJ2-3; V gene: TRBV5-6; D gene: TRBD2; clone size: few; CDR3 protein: CASSPRTGTSGDTQYF; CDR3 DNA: TGTGCCAGCAGCCCGAGAACCGGGACTAGCGGGGATACGCAGTATTTT
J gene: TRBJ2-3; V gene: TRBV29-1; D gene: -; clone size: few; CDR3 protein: CSVIRARTDTQYF; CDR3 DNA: TGCAGCGTTATAAGGGCACGTACAGATACGCAGTATTTT
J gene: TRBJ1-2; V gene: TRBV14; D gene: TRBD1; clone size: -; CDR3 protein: CASSPFGQGGYTF; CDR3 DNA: TGTGCCAGCAGCCCTTTCGGACAGGGGGGCTACACCTTC
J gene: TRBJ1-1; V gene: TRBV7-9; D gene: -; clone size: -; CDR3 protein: CASSWRGEAFF; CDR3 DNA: TGTGCCAGCAGCTGGCGCGGCGAAGCTTTCTTT
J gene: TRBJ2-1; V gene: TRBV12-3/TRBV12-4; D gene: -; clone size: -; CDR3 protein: CASSLTPSGYNEQFF; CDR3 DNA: TGTGCCAGCAGTTTAACACCCTCGGGATACAATGAGCAGTTCTTC
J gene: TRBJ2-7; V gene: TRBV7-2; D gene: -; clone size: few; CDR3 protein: CASSMRLGAYEQYF; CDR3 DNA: TGTGCCAGCAGCATGCGACTAGGCGCATACGAGCAGTACTTC
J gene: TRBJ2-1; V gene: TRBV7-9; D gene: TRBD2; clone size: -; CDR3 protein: CASSPSSGGYSYNEQFF; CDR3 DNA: TGTGCCAGCAGCCCCTCGAGCGGGGGCTATTCCTACAATGAGCAGTTCTTC
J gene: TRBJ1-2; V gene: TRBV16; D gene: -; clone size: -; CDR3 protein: CASSQSGDYGYTF; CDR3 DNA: TGTGCCAGCAGCCAGTCTGGGGACTATGGCTACACCTTC
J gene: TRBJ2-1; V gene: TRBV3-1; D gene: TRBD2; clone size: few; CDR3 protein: CASSRGLAMLINEQFF; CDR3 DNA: TGTGCCAGCAGCCGGGGACTAGCGATGCTTATTAATGAGCAGTTCTTC
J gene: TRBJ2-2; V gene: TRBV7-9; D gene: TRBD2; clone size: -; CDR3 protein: CASSIAGARNTGELFF; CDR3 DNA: TGTGCCAGCAGCATAGCGGGGGCCCGAAACACCGGGGAGCTGTTTTTT
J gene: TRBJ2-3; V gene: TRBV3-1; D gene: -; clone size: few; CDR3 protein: CASSQPTDGAGDTQYF; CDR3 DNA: TGTGCCAGCAGCCAACCCACCGACGGCGCAGGAGATACGCAGTATTTT
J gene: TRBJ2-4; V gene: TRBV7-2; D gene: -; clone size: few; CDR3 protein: CASSLEGGWENIQYF; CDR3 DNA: TGTGCCAGCAGCTTAGAGGGCGGATGGGAGAACATTCAGTACTTC
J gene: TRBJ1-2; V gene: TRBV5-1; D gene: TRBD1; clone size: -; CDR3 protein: CASSLEVMGQGYGYTF; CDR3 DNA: TGCGCCAGCAGCTTGGAAGTAATGGGACAGGGGTATGGCTACACCTTC
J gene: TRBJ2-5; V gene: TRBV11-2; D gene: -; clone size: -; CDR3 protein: CASSPRRDTLQETQYF; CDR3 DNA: TGTGCCAGCAGCCCCCGCCGGGACACCCTCCAAGAGACCCAGTACTTC
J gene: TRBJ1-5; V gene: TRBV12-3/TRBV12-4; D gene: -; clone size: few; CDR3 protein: CASSFGSSNQPQHF; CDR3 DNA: TGTGCCAGCAGTTTTGGGTCTAGCAATCAGCCCCAGCATTTT
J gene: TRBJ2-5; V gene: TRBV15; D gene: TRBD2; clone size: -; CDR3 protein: CATSRSPGAGLNEQYF; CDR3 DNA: TGTGCCACCAGCAGATCCCCCGGAGCGGGGTTGAATGAGCAGTACTTC
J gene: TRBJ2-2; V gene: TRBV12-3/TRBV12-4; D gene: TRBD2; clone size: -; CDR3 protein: CASSSPGGFYTGELFF; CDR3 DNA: TGTGCCAGCAGTTCCCCGGGGGGGTTTTACACCGGGGAGCTGTTTTTT
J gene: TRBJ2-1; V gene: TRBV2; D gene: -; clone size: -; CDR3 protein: CASAGQENEQFF; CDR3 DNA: TGTGCCAGCGCGGGGCAGGAAAATGAGCAGTTCTTC
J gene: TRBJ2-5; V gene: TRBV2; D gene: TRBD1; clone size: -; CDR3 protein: CASGTTGVGEQYF; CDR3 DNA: TGTGCCAGCGGAACGACAGGGGTTGGGGAGCAGTACTTC
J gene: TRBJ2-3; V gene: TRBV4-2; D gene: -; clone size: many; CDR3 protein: CASSQLSFYRTDTQYF; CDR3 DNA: TGTGCCAGCAGCCAATTGAGTTTTTACCGCACAGATACGCAGTATTTT
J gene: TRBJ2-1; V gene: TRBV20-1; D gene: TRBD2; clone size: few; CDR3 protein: CSATIPGLASEQFF; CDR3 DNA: TGCAGTGCTACTATTCCGGGACTAGCGTCTGAGCAGTTCTTC
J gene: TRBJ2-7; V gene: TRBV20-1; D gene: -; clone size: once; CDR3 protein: CSARVGSYPYEQYF; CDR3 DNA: TGCAGTGCTAGAGTCGGCAGCTATCCCTACGAGCAGTACTTC
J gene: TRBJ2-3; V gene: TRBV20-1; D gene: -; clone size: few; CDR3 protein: CSAPGRQNTDTQYF; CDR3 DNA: TGCAGTGCCCCGGGACGGCAAAACACAGATACGCAGTATTTT
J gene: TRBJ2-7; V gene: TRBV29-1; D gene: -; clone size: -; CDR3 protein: CSVVGQNNEQYF; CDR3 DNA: TGCAGCGTTGTGGGGCAGAACAATGAGCAGTACTTC
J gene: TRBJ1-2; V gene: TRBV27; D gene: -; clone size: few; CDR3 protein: CASSLSVLYGYTF; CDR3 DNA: TGTGCCAGCAGTTTATCGGTCCTCTATGGCTACACCTTC
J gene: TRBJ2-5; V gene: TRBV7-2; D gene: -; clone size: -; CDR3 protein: CASSLVTDSGKQYF; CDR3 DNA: TGTGCCAGCAGCTTAGTTACAGATTCTGGTAAGCAGTACTTC
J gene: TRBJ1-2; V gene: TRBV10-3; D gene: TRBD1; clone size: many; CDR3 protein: CAIGSPTGEYGYTF; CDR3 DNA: TGTGCCATCGGGAGTCCGACAGGGGAATATGGCTACACCTTC
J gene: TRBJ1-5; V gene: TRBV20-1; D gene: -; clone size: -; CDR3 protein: CSARFRGSGPISNQPQHF; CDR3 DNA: TGCAGTGCTAGGTTTAGAGGTTCCGGACCGATTAGCAATCAGCCCCAGCATTTT
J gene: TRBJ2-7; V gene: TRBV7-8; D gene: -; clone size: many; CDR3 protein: CASSLARGSYEQYF; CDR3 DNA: TGTGCCAGCAGCTTAGCGCGAGGCTCCTACGAGCAGTACTTC
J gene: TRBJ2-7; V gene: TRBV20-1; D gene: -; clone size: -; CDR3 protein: CSATIAVSYNEQYF; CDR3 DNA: TGCAGTGCTACCATAGCGGTCTCCTACAATGAGCAGTACTTC
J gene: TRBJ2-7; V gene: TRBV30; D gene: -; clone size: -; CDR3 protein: CAWGTTSYEQYF; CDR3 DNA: TGTGCCTGGGGTACAACCTCCTACGAGCAGTACTTC
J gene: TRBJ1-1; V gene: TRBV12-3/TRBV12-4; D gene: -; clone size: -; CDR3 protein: CASSLTGQLNTEAFF; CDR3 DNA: TGTGCCAGCAGTTTAACTGGACAGCTGAACACTGAAGCTTTCTTT
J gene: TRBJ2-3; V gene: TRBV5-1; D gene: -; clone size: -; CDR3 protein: CASSLGTVGADTQYF; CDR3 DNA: TGCGCCAGCAGCTTGGGGACAGTCGGGGCAGATACGCAGTATTTT
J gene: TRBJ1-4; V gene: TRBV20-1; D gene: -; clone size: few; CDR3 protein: CSARQTTNEKLFF; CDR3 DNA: TGCAGTGCTAGACAGACAACTAATGAAAAACTGTTTTTT
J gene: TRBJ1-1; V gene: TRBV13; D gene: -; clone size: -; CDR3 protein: CASSPGRGVHTEAFF; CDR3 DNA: TGTGCCAGCAGCCCAGGGCGGGGGGTGCACACTGAAGCTTTCTTT
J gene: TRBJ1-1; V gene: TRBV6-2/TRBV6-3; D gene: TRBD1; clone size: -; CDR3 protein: CASSYTTRTGAFF; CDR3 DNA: TGTGCCAGCAGTTACACAACTCGGACAGGGGCTTTCTTT